This passage covers 26 T cell receptor beta chains from one sample sequenced in a study of blood T cell repertoires in COVID-19. Some clones are missing from TCRdb's copy, which holds only in-frame ones; the method was immunoSEQ multiplex PCR. Of over 250,000 clones in the sample, about 87% were seen once. Sequencing was carried out using PBMCs or T cells enriched from blood (not recorded which). The receptor set was obtained from a woman in her twenties or thirties who had recovered from COVID-19.

Of note for this clone: Different DNA sequences within this sample yield the same CDR3. The V call is TRBV30, the J call TRBJ2-7; 7 nucleotides align to TRBD1. The CDR3 length is 14 residues. J gave up 2 bases and V 0 bases, and 4 bases lay outside the gene matches. The germline V gene has CDR1 GTSNPN and CDR2 SVGIG (reference sequence). The DNA for the CDR3 is TGTGCCTGGAGTGTAGCCAGGGGGACCTACGAGCAGTACTTC. This encodes CAWSVARGTYEQYF.

The gene calls are TRBV27 and TRBJ1-1; maybe TRBD1 (5 bases). This CDR3 comprises 15 residues. The V end was cut by 2 bases, the J end by 4 bases, with 14 bases between. The V gene's germline CDR1 is MNHEY and CDR2 SMNVEV (reference sequence). The CDR3 DNA sequence: TGTGCCAGCAGTTTAAACGGCGGCAGGGTCACTGAAGCTTTCTTT. Translation: CASSLNGGRVTEAFF.

The CDR3 DNA sequence: TGTGCCAGTAGTATTCCCAAGGGGCGAGGTCCCAATCAGCCCCAGCATTTT. As protein: CASSIPKGRGPNQPQHF. This sequence joins TRBV19 and TRBJ1-5; TRBD1 is a possible D gene (5 bases). V was clipped by 3 bases and J by 3 bases, with 18 bases between them. From germline, CDR1 is LNHDA and CDR2 SQIVND (reference sequence). The CDR3 totals 17 residues.

The V call is TRBV19, the J call TRBJ1-6; 8 bases match TRBD1. CDR1 and CDR2 (germline): LNHDA, SQIVND (reference sequence). The CDR3 loop spans 17 amino acids. V was pared by 6 bases and J by 3 bases, with 10 bases of the junction left unmatched. CDR3 nucleotides: TGTGCCAGTAGCATTGGGGAAACAGGGGGCTATAATTCACCCCTCCACTTT. Protein: CASSIGETGGYNSPLHF.

This clone was seen once. The V and J genes are TRBV5-4 and TRBJ2-3; TRBD2 aligns across 8 bases. The junction had 5 bases not matched to a gene; V was cut back by 0 bases and J by 2 bases. The V gene's germline CDR1 is SGHNT and CDR2 YYREEE (reference sequence). The CDR3 extends over 16 amino acids. The CDR3 here is CASSLAARGATDTQYF. For the CDR3, the DNA is TGTGCCAGCAGCTTGGCCGCGCGGGGGGCCACAGATACGCAGTATTTT.

This clone has just one count. The chain's CDR3 is CASSLLVGGEGHQPQHF. In DNA, the CDR3 is TGCGCCAGCAGCTTGCTGGTAGGGGGAGAAGGACATCAGCCCCAGCATTTT. The rearrangement uses TRBV5-1 and TRBJ1-5; maybe TRBD1 (6 bases). Trimming left V 1 base short and J 5 bases short, with 19 bases between. Germline V gene sequence: CDR1 SGHRS, CDR2 YFSETQ. The CDR3 sequence is 17 residues long.

This chain uses TRBV4-1 with TRBJ2-7; D possibly corresponds to TRBD2 (5 bases). Trimming removed 0 bases from V and 4 bases from J, with 10 bases in between. The CDR3 extends over 14 amino acids. Germline V CDR1 and CDR2: MGHRA, YSYEKL. The CDR3 nucleotides read TGCGCCAGCAGCCAAGATTATCGGGATTACGAGCAGTACTTC. Translation gives CASSQDYRDYEQYF.

The chain couples TRBV2 to TRBJ2-2; TRBD1 agrees at 9 bases. Germline V lookup: CDR1 SNHLY, CDR2 FYNNEI. The length of the CDR3 is 13 residues. Losses at the gene ends were 8 bases for V and 5 bases for J; bases not matched to a gene: 3. CDR3 sequence (DNA): TGTGCCAGCCAGACAGGGGGTACCGGGGAGCTGTTTTTT. Protein product: CASQTGGTGELFF.

This sequence joins TRBV5-6 and TRBJ1-6; perhaps TRBD1 as D (5 bases). CDR1 is SGHDT and CDR2 is YYEEEE in the germline V gene. Deletions cut 5 bases from V and 4 bases from J, with 22 bases between. This CDR3 is built from 18 residues. The CDR3 coding sequence is TGTGCCAGCAGTCTCATCGTCCACGTCGGGGGTTATAATTCACCCCTCCACTTT. It codes for CASSLIVHVGGYNSPLHF.

The chain links TRBV28 to TRBJ1-2; 7 bases match TRBD1. V lost 4 bases and J lost 3; bases outside the gene matches: 8. The CDR3 runs to 15 residues. Germline CDR1 reads MDHEN; CDR2 reads SYDVKM. In DNA, the CDR3 is TGTGCCAGCAGTTCCCCGTTTACAGGGGACTATGGCTACACCTTC. This gives the protein CASSSPFTGDYGYTF.

The chain employs TRBV11-2 and TRBJ1-2, with 9 bases fitting TRBD1. From germline, CDR1 is SGHAT and CDR2 FQNNGV. Trimming took 4 bases from V and 3 from J; bases not matched to a gene: 15. The CDR3 loop spans 18 amino acids. In nucleotides, the CDR3 is TGTGCCAGCAGCTCTATGGGGGACAGGGAGGGGTACGACTATGGCTACACCTTC. This sequence encodes CASSSMGDREGYDYGYTF.

This chain uses TRBV6-5 with TRBJ1-4; 9 bases align to TRBD1. From germline, CDR1 is MNHEY and CDR2 SVGAGI. This CDR3 spans 14 amino acids. V lost 8 bases to trimming and J lost 7 bases; unmatched junction nucleotides: 8. Here the CDR3 DNA reads TGTGCCAGCGCGGACCAGGGACAGGGTGAAAAACTGTTTTTT. The encoded protein is CASADQGQGEKLFF.

CDR3 region: CASSRTALGQFF. The CDR3 nucleotides are TGTGCCAGCAGTAGGACTGCCCTCGGGCAGTTCTTC. The rearrangement links TRBV7-9 to TRBJ2-1; weak D call: TRBD2 (5 bases). The CDR3 runs to 12 residues. CDR1 and CDR2 (germline): SEHNR, FQNEAQ (reference sequence). The ends were cut back, 6 bases at V and 12 bases at J, with 15 bases in the middle.

This chain links TRBV5-4 with TRBJ1-4; D uncertain. CDR3 length equals 14 residues. The V gene lost 0 bases and the J gene lost 8 bases, with 11 bases spanning the gap. The germline gives CDR1 SGHNT, CDR2 YYREEE (reference sequence). The CDR3 reads CASSLAPSGEKLFF. The CDR3 DNA is TGTGCCAGCAGCTTGGCCCCCTCGGGAGAAAAACTGTTTTTT.

The J gene is TRBJ2-1, the V gene TRBV12-3 or TRBV12-4, with D perhaps matching TRBD2 (6 bases). V was cut by 3 bases and J by 6 bases, with 9 bases left in between. The CDR3 has 13 residues. The CDR3 protein is CASSFSRGNEQFF. CDR3 bases: TGTGCCAGCAGTTTCTCGCGGGGCAATGAGCAGTTCTTC.

V and J are TRBV11-2 and TRBJ2-2; tentatively, D is TRBD2 (6 bases). From germline, CDR1 is SGHAT and CDR2 FQNNGV. This CDR3 has 15 residues. Trimming left V 2 bases short and J 4 bases short, with 11 bases between. CDR3 sequence reads: CASSLRREATGELFF. For the CDR3, the DNA is TGTGCCAGCAGCTTACGCAGGGAGGCCACCGGGGAGCTGTTTTTT.

The gene calls are TRBV5-1 and TRBJ1-6; maybe TRBD1 (5 bases). CDR1 is SGHRS, CDR2 YFSETQ, per germline. The CDR3 is 17 amino acids. The V gene lost 0 bases and the J gene lost 0 bases, with 10 bases spanning the gap. CDR3 sequence (DNA): TGCGCCAGCAGCTTGGACCCAACAGGCTCCTATAATTCACCCCTCCACTTT. Protein: CASSLDPTGSYNSPLHF. Based on the CDR3 plus reference TRBV5-1 and TRBJ1-6, the full variable domain is KAGVTQTPRYLIKTRGQQVTLSCSPISGHRSVSWYQQTPGQGLQFLFEYFSETQRNKGNFPGRFSGRQFSNSRSEMNVSTLELGDSALYLCASSLDPTGSYNSPLHFGNGTRLTVT.

In this sample, this clone turned up a few times. The V call is TRBV2, the J call TRBJ1-5, with D unclear. This CDR3 has 12 residues. Germline V gene data show CDR1 as SNHLY and CDR2 as FYNNEI. Trimming removed 4 bases at V and 11 bases at J, with 12 bases between. CDR3 sequence: CASSARMGAQHF. The CDR3 region has the DNA TGTGCCAGCAGTGCTCGAATGGGAGCCCAGCATTTT.

The chain combines TRBV7-2 with TRBJ1-1, with 8 bases matching TRBD1. The CDR3 is 14 residues long. V trimming: 5 bases; J trimming: 3 bases; junction bases outside the gene matches: 5. CDR1 is SGHTA, CDR2 FQGNSA, per germline. The CDR3 is CASSTQGAYTEAFF. CDR3 DNA: TGTGCCAGCAGCACGCAGGGGGCCTACACTGAAGCTTTCTTT.

This clone occurred a few times. J is TRBJ2-6 and V is TRBV18; D might be TRBD2 (6 bases). Germline values: CDR1 KGHSH, CDR2 LQKENI. Trimming pared 1 base from V and 0 bases from J, leaving 7 bases between. This CDR3 is 16 amino acids long. The CDR3 sequence: CASSPLGGSGANVLTF. Written as DNA, the CDR3 is TGTGCCAGCTCACCACTCGGGGGCTCTGGGGCCAACGTCCTGACTTTC. Looking up the rest from reference TRBV18 and TRBJ2-6 gives the full variable domain: NAGVMQNPRHLVRRRGQEARLRCSPMKGHSHVYWYRQLPEEGLKFMVYLQKENIIDESGMPKERFSAEFPKEGPSILRIQQVVRGDSAAYFCASSPLGGSGANVLTFGAGSRLTVL.

This clone was seen only a few times. The sample contains more than one DNA sequence encoding this CDR3. The chain recombines TRBV30 with TRBJ1-1, with D maybe TRBD1 (5 bases). With 1 base removed from V and 0 bases from J, the gap between germline ends came to 9 bases. CDR3 size: 14 residues. In germline, CDR1 is GTSNPN, CDR2 SVGIG (reference sequence). CDR3 nucleotide sequence: TGTGCCTGGAGTGCGGGACTCATGAACACTGAAGCTTTCTTT. Amino acids: CAWSAGLMNTEAFF.

V gene TRBV4-3 combines with J gene TRBJ2-5, with D possibly TRBD2 on 5 matching bases. This CDR3 has 16 amino acids. CDR1 and CDR2 (germline): LGHNA, YSLEER. Trimming pared 0 bases from V and 7 bases from J, leaving 18 bases between. The CDR3 region has the DNA TGCGCCAGCAGCCAAGATTTAGGAGCCCGGGGTCCGACCCAGTACTTC. Residues: CASSQDLGARGPTQYF.

The chain couples TRBV7-2 to TRBJ2-3, with TRBD1 as a possible D gene (5 bases). Germline V gene sequence: CDR1 SGHTA, CDR2 FQGNSA. V lost 5 bases to trimming and J lost 6 bases, with 15 bases between them. The CDR3 has 14 amino acids. In DNA, the CDR3 is TGTGCCAGCAGCCCACTACAGGCACTGGATACGCAGTATTTT. Amino acid sequence: CASSPLQALDTQYF.

On this clone itself: The sample has other DNA sequences that encode this CDR3 too. The V gene is TRBV19, the J gene TRBJ2-3; TRBD1 is a possible D gene (5 bases). V was pared by 1 base and J by 0 bases, with 8 bases between. CDR1 and CDR2 (germline): LNHDA, SQIVND (reference sequence). The CDR3 is 15 amino acids. In DNA, the CDR3 is TGTGCCAGTAGTATAGTCACAGGAAGCACAGATACGCAGTATTTT. It is translated as CASSIVTGSTDTQYF.

The V gene is TRBV5-1, the J gene TRBJ2-1; D is perhaps TRBD2 (6 bases). V lost 5 bases, J lost 3 bases, and 15 bases lay in between. Germline CDR1 and CDR2: SGHRS and YFSETQ. The CDR3 is 15 residues long. The DNA of the CDR3 is TGCGCCAGCAGTTCCGGGACTTATCTCTACAATGAGCAGTTCTTC. Protein product: CASSSGTYLYNEQFF.

The CDR3 nucleotides are TGCGCCAGCCGGGGGGGGGTTGAAAACACCATATATTTT. Translating it yields CASRGGVENTIYF. This chain connects TRBV10-1 to TRBJ1-3, with D possibly being TRBD1 (5 bases). V gave up 8 bases and J gave up 6 bases, with 14 bases separating them. The CDR3 covers 13 residues. Germline values: CDR1 WNHNN, CDR2 SYGVQD (reference sequence).